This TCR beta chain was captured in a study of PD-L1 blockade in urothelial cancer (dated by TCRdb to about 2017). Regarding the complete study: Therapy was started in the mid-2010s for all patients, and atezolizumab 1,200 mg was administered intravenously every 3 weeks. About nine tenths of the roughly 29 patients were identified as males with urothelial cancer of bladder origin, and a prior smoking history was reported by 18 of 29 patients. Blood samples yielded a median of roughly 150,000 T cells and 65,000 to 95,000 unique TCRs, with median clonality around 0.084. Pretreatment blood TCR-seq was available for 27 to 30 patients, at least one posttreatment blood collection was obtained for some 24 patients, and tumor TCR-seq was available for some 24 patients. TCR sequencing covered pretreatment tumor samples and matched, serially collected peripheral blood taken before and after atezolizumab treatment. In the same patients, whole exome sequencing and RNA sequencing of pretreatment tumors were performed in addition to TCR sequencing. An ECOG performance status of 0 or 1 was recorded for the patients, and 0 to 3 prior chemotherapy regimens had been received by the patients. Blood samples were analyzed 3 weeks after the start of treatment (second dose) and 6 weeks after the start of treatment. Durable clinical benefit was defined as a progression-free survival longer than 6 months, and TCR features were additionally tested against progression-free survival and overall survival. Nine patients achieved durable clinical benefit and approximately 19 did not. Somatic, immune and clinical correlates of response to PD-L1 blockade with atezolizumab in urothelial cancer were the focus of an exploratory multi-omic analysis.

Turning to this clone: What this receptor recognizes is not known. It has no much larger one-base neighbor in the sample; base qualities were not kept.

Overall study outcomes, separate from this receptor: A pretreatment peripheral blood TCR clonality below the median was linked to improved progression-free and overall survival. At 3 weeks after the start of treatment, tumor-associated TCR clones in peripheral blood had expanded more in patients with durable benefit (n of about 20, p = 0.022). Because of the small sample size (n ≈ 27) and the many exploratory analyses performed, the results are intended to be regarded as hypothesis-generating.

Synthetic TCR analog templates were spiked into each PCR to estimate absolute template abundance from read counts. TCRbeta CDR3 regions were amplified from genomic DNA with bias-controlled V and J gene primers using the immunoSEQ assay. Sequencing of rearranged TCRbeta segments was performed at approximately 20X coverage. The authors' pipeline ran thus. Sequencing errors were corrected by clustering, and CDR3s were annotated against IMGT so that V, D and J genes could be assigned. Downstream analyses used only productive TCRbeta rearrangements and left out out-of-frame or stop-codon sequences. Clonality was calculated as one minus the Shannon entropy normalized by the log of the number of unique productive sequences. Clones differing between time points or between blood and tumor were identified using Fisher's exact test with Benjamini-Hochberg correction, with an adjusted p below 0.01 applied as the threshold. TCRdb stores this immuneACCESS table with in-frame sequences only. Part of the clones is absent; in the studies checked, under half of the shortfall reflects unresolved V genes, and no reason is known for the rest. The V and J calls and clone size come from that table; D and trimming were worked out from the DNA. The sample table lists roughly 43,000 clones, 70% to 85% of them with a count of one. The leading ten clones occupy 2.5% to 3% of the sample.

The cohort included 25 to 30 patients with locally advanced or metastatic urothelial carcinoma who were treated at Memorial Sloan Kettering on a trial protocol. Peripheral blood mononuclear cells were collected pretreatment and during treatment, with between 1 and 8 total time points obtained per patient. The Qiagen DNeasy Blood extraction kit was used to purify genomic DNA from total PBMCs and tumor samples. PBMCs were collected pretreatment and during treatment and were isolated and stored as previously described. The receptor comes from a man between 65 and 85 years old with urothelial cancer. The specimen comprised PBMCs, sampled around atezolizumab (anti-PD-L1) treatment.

CDR3 loop: CAFSPGSGNTIYF. The DNA is as follows: TGTGCCTTTAGTCCAGGGTCTGGAAACACCATATATTTT. The chain uses TRBV30 and TRBJ1-3, with TRBD1 perhaps the D gene, on 5 matching bases. CDR1 and CDR2 were assigned from the germline V gene (reference sequence) as GTSNPN and SVGIG. Trimming takes 7 bases from V and 1 base from J, and the germline ends sit 11 bases apart. The CDR3 spans 13 residues, from the cysteine through the phenylalanine. Just CDR3 DNA is preserved here, 39 bases in frame from base 1.